This TCR beta chain came from a study of immune cell composition in non-small cell lung cancer (TCRdb year 2017). Context from the whole study: Histologic subtype, mainly lung adenocarcinoma or squamous cell carcinoma, was assigned on the basis of H&E together with p63, CK5, Napsin A and TTF-1 immunohistochemistry. TCR-beta sequencing (Adaptive Biotechnologies) was performed on 34 paired NSCLC tumour and non-adjacent lung specimens plus 26 tumour-only specimens. Supplementary cohort #1 consisted of 9 to 11 lung adenocarcinoma cases with paired tumour/lung TCR-beta sequencing and with TIL populations generated to assess tumour reactivity. Several tumour specimens with TCR-beta data were of rare histological subtypes and were excluded from the subtype comparisons. Points the paper makes about the study in general: No significant correlation was found between smoking pack-years and tumour TCR-beta clonality. Across ten or so adenocarcinoma cases, the maximal tumour-associated clone frequency showed a strong correlation with TIL tumour reactivity, but overall clonality showed no such correlation. Nearly half of NSCLC cases had tumour-associated clones >0.5%, found in about a third of adenocarcinomas compared with more than 60% of squamous carcinomas. Lung squamous cell carcinoma tumours had significantly higher Top 10 clone scores and productive clonality than lung adenocarcinoma tumours. The reactivity cohort was only 10 cases, and tumour-reactive clones were not shown to share sequences with the dominant in vivo tumour-associated clones.

Via the germline V gene, CDR1 is MGHRA and CDR2 YSYEKL. CDR3 length: 15 amino acids, cysteine to phenylalanine. CDR3 DNA only is kept here, 45 bases in frame from base 1. Germline trimming amounts to 1 base on V and 4 bases on J, with 4 as the count of junction bases outside the gene matches. Genomic DNA was isolated with the QIAamp DNA kit from frozen aliquots of single-cell suspensions that had not been sorted. The tumour samples consisted of non-small cell lung cancer tissue that had been surgically resected. Tissues arrived within 2 hours after resection and were immediately processed into single-cell suspensions. Tissue was broken up mechanically, digested enzymatically with DNase I, collagenase I and hyaluronidase for around 30 minutes at 37 degrees C, and then filtered and RBC-lysed. A two-step multiplex PCR amplified TCR-beta CDR3 regions from genomic DNA, and the second step of the PCR added Illumina-compatible adaptors. TCR-beta immunosequencing was performed on an Illumina platform as a commercial immunoSEQ service. On the authors' methods: Repertoires were described by productive clonality and by Top 10 Clones, which is the percentage of T-cell templates coming from the ten most frequent sequences. Values for productive clonality spanned 0 to 1, where a value of 1 indicated a monoclonal population. Sequences comprising at least 0.1% of tumour T-cell templates but absent from matched non-adjacent lung were defined as tumour-associated clones and were identified via log10 scatter plots. Student's t-tests were used for two-group comparisons, ANOVA was used for stages, and linear regression was used for relationships, with analyses conducted in GraphPad Prism7 and R. The table comes from immuneACCESS by way of TCRdb, which keeps in-frame sequences with V and J called. Part of the clones is missing from these tables; in studies checked, under half for an unresolved V gene and the rest for unknown reasons. Clone size and V and J calls were adopted from that table, with D and trimming inferred from the DNA. This sample holds around 3,700 clones; approximately 70% were observed only once. The top ten clones comprise less than 8.5% of the sample.

As concerns this clone: It lacks a known antigen. No much larger clone exists at a distance of one base, and base qualities are not known.

Rearrangement joined TRBV4-1 to TRBJ2-7; 10 central nucleotides agree with TRBD1. The material sequenced was lung tumor tissue. This sequence originates from a human donor with non-small cell lung cancer. The bases are TGCGCCAGCAGCCAAGCCGGGGGACAGGGGTACGAGCAGTACTTC. It codes for CASSQAGGQGYEQYF.